Listed here are 10 T cell receptor beta chains from one sample, sequenced in a study of patients and donors after allogeneic stem cell transplantation (dated by TCRdb to the early 2020s). The library was made by RT-PCR. The sequencing machine was a NextSeq 550. TCRdb ran its own pipeline on the public reads, namely fastp trimming at Q25 and MiXCR clone calling, and kept in-frame beta chains. Each entry is one CDR3 protein sequence, shown with its most common DNA and genes. The sample records 65,000 to 80,000 distinct CDR3 sequences, approximately 25% of which are singletons. Together, the top ten hold 26% of the sample. The sequencing input was blood, either unsorted or a sorted T cell fraction (not recorded which). The receptors originated from a human donor who was either an allogeneic HSCT recipient or a stem cell or donor lymphocyte infusion donor (not recorded which). It is not recorded whose cells these are; they may come from a transplant donor.

This clonotype was recorded a few times. The rearrangement uses TRBV14 and TRBJ1-1; the D is unclear. Germline V gives CDR1 SGHDN, CDR2 FVKESK. This CDR3 is 13 amino acids long. Deletions cut 0 bases from V and 4 bases from J, with 6 bases between. CDR3 DNA: TGTGCCAGCAGCCAAGATCTTCGCACTGAAGCTTTCTTT. Amino acid sequence: CASSQDLRTEAFF.

The table lists this clonotype with a few counts. The chain joins TRBV5-1 to TRBJ2-7; 8 bases line up with TRBD1. The germline gives CDR1 SGHRS, CDR2 YFSETQ. This CDR3 region has 14 residues. V lost 4 bases to trimming and J lost 4 bases; unmatched junction nucleotides: 7. Here the CDR3 reads CASSIRTGNYEQYF. The CDR3 bases are TGCGCCAGCAGCATAAGGACAGGGAATTACGAGCAGTACTTC. The whole variable domain, remainder taken from reference TRBV5-1 and TRBJ2-7, is KAGVTQTPRYLIKTRGQQVTLSCSPISGHRSVSWYQQTPGQGLQFLFEYFSETQRNKGNFPGRFSGRQFSNSRSEMNVSTLELGDSALYLCASSIRTGNYEQYFGPGTRLTVT.

This rearrangement joins TRBV20-1 to TRBJ1-2, with 9 bases identical to TRBD1. This CDR3 has 15 residues. With 5 bases clipped from V and 7 bases from J, the junction kept 14 bases outside the gene matches. From germline, CDR1 is DFQATT and CDR2 SNEGSKA (reference sequence). The CDR3 reads CSASRRDRVQVGYTF. The CDR3 coding sequence is TGCAGTGCTTCCCGTCGGGACAGGGTTCAAGTTGGCTACACCTTC.

This clonotype was recorded many times. V and J are TRBV7-3 and TRBJ1-1; no definite D call. Germline loops: CDR1 SGHTA, CDR2 FQGTGA. The length of the CDR3 is 13 residues. The ends were cut back, 3 bases at V and 0 bases at J, with 5 bases in the middle. The DNA of the CDR3 is TGTGCCAGCAGCTTCGGGATGAACACTGAAGCTTTCTTT. Translating gives CASSFGMNTEAFF.

This clonotype occurred many times. The gene calls are TRBV12-3 or TRBV12-4 and TRBJ1-4; unclear D gene. Trimming took 4 bases from V and 7 from J, leaving 4 bases between them. The CDR3 is 11 amino acids. CDR3 coding DNA: TGTGCCAGCAGTTCCGTTGAAAAACTGTTTTTT. Translating it yields CASSSVEKLFF.

The rearrangement uses TRBV6-5 and TRBJ1-5; D remains unclear. CDR1 is MNHEY, CDR2 SVGAGI, per germline. The V end was cut by 4 bases, the J end by 7 bases, with 11 bases between. This CDR3 contains 13 residues. CDR3 bases: TGTGCCAGCAGTTGGGGTGGTGGACAGCCCCAGCATTTT. The encoded protein is CASSWGGGQPQHF.

The chain recombines TRBV6-5 with TRBJ2-1; no firm D call. The length of the CDR3 is 11 residues. Germline lookup yields CDR1 MNHEY and CDR2 SVGAGI. Trimming removed 7 bases from V and 9 bases from J, with 10 bases in between. The CDR3 bases are TGTGCCAGCACGTCGTCTGCTGAGCAGTTCTTC. This sequence encodes CASTSSAEQFF.

J is TRBJ1-5 and V is TRBV6-1, with unresolved D. The length of the CDR3 is 15 residues. Germline V lookup: CDR1 MNHNS, CDR2 SASEGT. With 7 bases removed from V and 4 bases from J, the gap between germline ends came to 17 bases. CDR3 bases: TGTGCCAGCATCATCCGGTTAGGGTGGAATCAGCCCCAGCATTTT. Its protein product is CASIIRLGWNQPQHF.

This clonotype was recorded at least ten times. The rearrangement links TRBV18 to TRBJ1-3; D unclear. Trimming took 3 bases from V and 2 from J, leaving 11 bases between them. The CDR3 sequence is 15 residues long. CDR1 and CDR2 (germline): KGHSH, LQKENI. The CDR3 nucleotides are TGTGCCAGCTCACCGGGTTCGGAGACTGGAAACACCATATATTTT. Residues: CASSPGSETGNTIYF.

This chain uses TRBV10-3 with TRBJ1-1; 10 bases align to TRBD1. CDR3 length: 15 amino acids. CDR1 is ENHRY and CDR2 is SYGVKD in the germline V gene. J gave up 4 bases and V 6 bases, and 8 bases lay outside the gene matches. The CDR3 DNA sequence: TGTGCCATCAGCGCCGGGACAGGGGTTTTCACTGAAGCTTTCTTT. This codes for CAISAGTGVFTEAFF.